This passage covers 5 T cell receptor beta chains from one sample sequenced in a study of blood T cell repertoires in COVID-19. Assay: immunoSEQ multiplex PCR; the TCRdb copy retains only in-frame clones and omits some. The repertoire holds about 80,000 clones, with 70% to 80% as singletons. Sequenced sample: peripheral blood. The source of these receptors is a man aged 70-80 years with active or convalescent COVID-19.

The chain combines TRBV20-1 with TRBJ2-5; unclear D gene. CDR1 and CDR2 (germline): DFQATT, SNEGSKA (reference sequence). The CDR3 consists of 11 residues. V was cut by 3 bases and J by 5 bases, with 7 bases left in between. The CDR3 is CSASVMETQYF. DNA for the CDR3: TGCAGTGCTAGTGTAATGGAGACCCAGTACTTC.

This clone was counted between two and nine times. The chain employs TRBV3-1 (or the pseudogene TRBV3-2) and TRBJ2-5; tentatively, D is TRBD1 (5 bases). The CDR3 totals 12 residues. From germline, CDR1 is LGHDT and CDR2 YNNKEL (reference sequence). V lost 4 bases and J lost 5, with 8 bases in between. The CDR3: CASSLHRETQYF. CDR3 DNA sequence: TGTGCCAGCAGCCTGCACAGGGAGACCCAGTACTTC.

The chain combines TRBV28 with TRBJ2-7; unclear D gene. Germline CDR1 and CDR2: MDHEN and SYDVKM. The CDR3 is made up of 14 amino acids. The V gene lost 3 bases and the J gene lost 0 bases, with 9 bases spanning the gap. This CDR3 reads CASSFGDISYEQYF. CDR3 bases: TGTGCCAGCAGTTTCGGCGACATCTCCTACGAGCAGTACTTC.

V usage is TRBV10-1 and J usage is TRBJ1-1; a possible D gene is TRBD1 (5 bases). The germline gives CDR1 WNHNN, CDR2 SYGVQD (reference sequence). Trimming stripped 6 bases from V and 3 bases from J, with 17 bases between. CDR3 length equals 15 residues. The CDR3 reads CASSEHRGRDTEAFF. CDR3 nucleotides: TGCGCCAGCAGCGAACATAGGGGTAGGGACACTGAAGCTTTCTTT.

The genes are TRBV13 and TRBJ2-3; 10 bases fit TRBD2. The V and J ends lost 6 bases and 2 bases, in that order; junction bases with no gene match: 5. This CDR3 is built from 15 residues. CDR1 and CDR2 from the germline V gene are PRHDT and FYEKMQ (reference sequence). The CDR3 loop is CASRQRGGLTDTQYF. CDR3 in DNA: TGTGCCAGCAGGCAGCGGGGGGGCCTCACAGATACGCAGTATTTT.